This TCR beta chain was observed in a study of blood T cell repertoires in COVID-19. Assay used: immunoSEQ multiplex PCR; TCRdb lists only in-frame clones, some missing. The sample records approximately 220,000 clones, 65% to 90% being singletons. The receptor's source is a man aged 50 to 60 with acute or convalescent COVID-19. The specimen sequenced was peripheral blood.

This CDR3 reads CASSPTGTGISYEQYF. Here the CDR3 DNA reads TGTGCCAGCAGCCCAACCGGGACAGGGATTTCCTACGAGCAGTACTTC. V usage is TRBV7-2 and J usage is TRBJ2-7; 9 positions match TRBD1. The junction had 9 bases not matched to a gene; V was cut back by 5 bases and J by 1 base. CDR3 length: 16 amino acids. Germline-derived CDR1 and CDR2 are SGHTA and FQGNSA.